This T cell receptor beta chain is drawn from a study of human T cells and chemical hapten exposure. Study as a whole: There were weekly diphenylcyclopropenone doses to the scalp for patients throughout the approximately 24-week study. General observations from the study: Against controls, expanded TCRs gave rise to significantly more large CDR3 similarity clusters.

Indicated time point: pre-sensitization, week 0. Described treatment: therapeutic diphenylcyclopropenone sensitization with weekly scalp DPC. TCRdb ran MiXCR on the RACE reads and lists one entry per CDR3 protein. This sample has about 110,000 distinct CDR3 sequences, with roughly 12% found just once. The CDR3 consists of 13 residues. V was trimmed by 4 bases and J by 3 bases, leaving 12 bases between them. Germline CDR1 and CDR2: SQVTM and ANQGSEA. A word on this clonotype: The antigen remains unidentified.

J is TRBJ2-5 and V is TRBV29-1; D unresolved. The sample consisted of whole blood, taken in connection with sensitization to the hapten diphenylcyclopropenone (DPC). This TCR derives from a woman between 50 and 59 years old with alopecia areata. Some clones in this sample may be carry-over from other donors' samples. The CDR3 DNA reads TGCAGCGTTGCAAGGCTATCGGAAGAGACCCAGTACTTC. The encoded protein is CSVARLSEETQYF.